Below, 6 T cell receptor beta chains from the same sample are listed, as sequenced in a study of tumor-infiltrating lymphocytes in oesophageal squamous cell carcinoma. Via MiXCR, TCRdb re-called the PCR reads, giving one row per CDR3 protein. The sample has approximately 18,000 distinct CDR3 sequences, under 50% seen once; the top ten hold 6% to 7%. Sequenced sample: blood. These TCRs come from a male donor with esophageal squamous cell carcinoma.

This clonotype was found many times. This chain connects TRBV7-2 to TRBJ2-1; D not certain. Trimming pared 1 base from V and 1 base from J, leaving 5 bases between. This CDR3 region has 14 residues. Per the germline V gene, CDR1 is SGHTA and CDR2 is FQGNSA. CDR3 residues: CASSLGLSYNEQFF. The CDR3 nucleotides read TGTGCCAGCAGCTTAGGGCTGTCCTACAATGAGCAGTTCTTC.

The gene calls are TRBV27 and TRBJ2-1; TRBD1 matches 8 bases. Near its end, the DNA agrees better with TRBJ2-5, so the J call may be wrong. The V gene's germline CDR1 is MNHEY and CDR2 SMNVEV (reference sequence). This CDR3 spans 14 amino acids. Here the CDR3 reads CASSSADRGETQYF. The CDR3 bases are TGTGCCAGCAGTTCGGCCGACAGGGGAGAGACCCAGTACTTC.

This clonotype was detected ten times or more. The J gene is TRBJ2-3, the V gene TRBV19; unclear D gene. The germline gives CDR1 LNHDA, CDR2 SQIVND (reference sequence). V gave up 9 bases and J gave up 1 base, with 17 bases separating them. This CDR3 region has 15 residues. The CDR3 loop is CASDPGRLGTDTQYF. The CDR3, as DNA: TGTGCCAGCGACCCCGGTAGACTTGGCACAGATACGCAGTATTTT.

A word on this clonotype: Because the CDR3 is missing its conserved closing phenylalanine or tryptophan, this is likely a read error. The DNA is left out, because the CDR3 cannot be placed on it with certainty; the CDR3 is given as TCRdb lists it. The chain links TRBV10-3 to TRBJ2-7; TRBD1 reflects the table's D call only, with no check against the DNA. Germline assignment: CDR1 ENHRY and CDR2 SYGVKD. Counting both end residues, the CDR3 totals 15 amino acids. The CDR3 reads CAISESGGRTQYFGS.

The V gene is TRBV7-2, the J gene TRBJ2-3, with D possibly being TRBD1 (7 bases). CDR3 length: 16 amino acids. CDR1 and CDR2 from the germline V gene are SGHTA and FQGNSA. Trimming stripped 2 bases from V and 2 bases from J, with 14 bases between. The chain's CDR3 is CASSLRQGGDTDTQYF. CDR3 nucleotides: TGTGCCAGCAGCTTAAGGCAGGGGGGCGACACAGATACGCAGTATTTT.

As to this clonotype: At one end, the junction sequence differs from germline, possibly due to a read error. The genes are TRBV12-3 or TRBV12-4 and TRBJ2-7, with 10 nucleotides matching TRBD2. CDR3 length: 17 residues. CDR3 residues: CASRISGRYANTGELYF. DNA for the CDR3: TGTGCCAGCAGGATTAGCGGGAGGTACGCGAACACCGGGGAGCTGTACTTC.